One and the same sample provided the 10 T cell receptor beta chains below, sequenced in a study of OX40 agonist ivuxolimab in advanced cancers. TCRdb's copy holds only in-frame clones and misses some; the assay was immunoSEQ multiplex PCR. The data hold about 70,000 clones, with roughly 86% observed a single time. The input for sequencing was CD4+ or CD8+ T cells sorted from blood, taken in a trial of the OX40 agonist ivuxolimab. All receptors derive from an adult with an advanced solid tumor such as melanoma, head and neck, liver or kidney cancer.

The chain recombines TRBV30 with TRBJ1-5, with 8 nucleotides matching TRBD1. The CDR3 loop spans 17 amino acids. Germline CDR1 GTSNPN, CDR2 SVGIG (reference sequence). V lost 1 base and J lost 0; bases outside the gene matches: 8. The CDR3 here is CAWSATRGPYSNQPQHF. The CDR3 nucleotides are TGTGCCTGGAGTGCAACCAGGGGGCCTTATAGCAATCAGCCCCAGCATTTT.

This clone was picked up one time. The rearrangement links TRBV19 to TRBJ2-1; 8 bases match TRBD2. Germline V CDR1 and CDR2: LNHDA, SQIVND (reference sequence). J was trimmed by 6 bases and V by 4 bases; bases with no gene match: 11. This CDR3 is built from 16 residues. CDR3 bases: TGTGCCAGTAGTAGGGCGAAGGGACTAGACAGCAATGAGCAGTTCTTC. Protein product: CASSRAKGLDSNEQFF.

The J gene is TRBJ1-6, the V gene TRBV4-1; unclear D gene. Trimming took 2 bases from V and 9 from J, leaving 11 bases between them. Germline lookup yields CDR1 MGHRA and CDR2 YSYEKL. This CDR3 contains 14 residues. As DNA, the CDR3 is TGCGCCAGCAGCCAAAGTGGTAGCGGTTCACCCCTCCACTTT. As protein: CASSQSGSGSPLHF.

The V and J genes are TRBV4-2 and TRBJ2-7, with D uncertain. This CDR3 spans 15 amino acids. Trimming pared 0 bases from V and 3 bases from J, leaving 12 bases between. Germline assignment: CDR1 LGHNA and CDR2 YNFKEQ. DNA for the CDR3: TGTGCCAGCAGCCAAGATTATCAGGTCGGCTACGAGCAGTACTTC. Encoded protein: CASSQDYQVGYEQYF.

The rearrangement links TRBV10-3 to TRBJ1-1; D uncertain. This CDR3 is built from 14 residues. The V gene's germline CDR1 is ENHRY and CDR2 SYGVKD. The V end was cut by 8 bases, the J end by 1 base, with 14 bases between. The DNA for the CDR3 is TGTGCCATCCGACGTCCAAGCCGGAACACTGAAGCTTTCTTT. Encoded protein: CAIRRPSRNTEAFF.

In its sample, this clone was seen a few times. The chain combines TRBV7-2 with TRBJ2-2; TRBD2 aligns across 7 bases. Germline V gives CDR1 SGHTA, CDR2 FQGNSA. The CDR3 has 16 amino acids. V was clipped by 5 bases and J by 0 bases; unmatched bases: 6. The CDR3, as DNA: TGTGCCAGCAGCGTCACGGGGGGTACGAACACCGGGGAGCTGTTTTTT. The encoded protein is CASSVTGGTNTGELFF.

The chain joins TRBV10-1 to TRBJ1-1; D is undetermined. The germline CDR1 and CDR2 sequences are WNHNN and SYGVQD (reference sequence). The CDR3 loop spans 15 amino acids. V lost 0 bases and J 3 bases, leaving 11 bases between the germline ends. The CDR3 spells CASSESGRLDTEAFF. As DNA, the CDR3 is TGCGCCAGCAGTGAGTCGGGTAGATTGGACACTGAAGCTTTCTTT.

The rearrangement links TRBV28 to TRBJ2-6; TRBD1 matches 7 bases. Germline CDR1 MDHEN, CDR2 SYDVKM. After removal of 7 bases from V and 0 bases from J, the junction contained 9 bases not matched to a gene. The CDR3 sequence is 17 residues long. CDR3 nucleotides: TGTGCCAGCATCTCGGGACAGCAACTCTCTGGGGCCAACGTCCTGACTTTC. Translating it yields CASISGQQLSGANVLTF.

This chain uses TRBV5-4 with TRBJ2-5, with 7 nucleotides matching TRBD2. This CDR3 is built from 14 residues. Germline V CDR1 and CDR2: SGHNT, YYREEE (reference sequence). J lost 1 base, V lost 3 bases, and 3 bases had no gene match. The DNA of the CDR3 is TGTGCCAGCAGCTCCTCTAGCGGCCAAGAGACCCAGTACTTC. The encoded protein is CASSSSSGQETQYF. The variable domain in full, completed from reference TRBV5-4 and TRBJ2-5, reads ETGVTQSPTHLIKTRGQQVTLRCSSQSGHNTVSWYQQALGQGPQFIFQYYREEENGRGNFPPRFSGLQFPNYSSELNVNALELDDSALYLCASSSSSGQETQYFGPGTRLLVL.

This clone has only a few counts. CDR3 sequence reads: CASNDSGGNSPLHF. For the CDR3, the DNA is TGTGCCAGCAACGACAGCGGAGGGAATTCACCCCTCCACTTT. The rearrangement joins TRBV6-5 to TRBJ1-6; D is possibly TRBD1 (5 bases). This CDR3 has 14 residues. CDR1 and CDR2 from the germline V gene are MNHEY and SVGAGI. Trimming cost V 7 bases and J 7 bases, with 14 bases left between them.